Listed below are T cell receptor beta chains from one sample, sequenced in a study of blood T cell repertoires in COVID-19. Profiled with immunoSEQ multiplex PCR; TCRdb holds only in-frame clones, not every one. Of about 260,000 clones in the sample, over 80% were seen once. The sample consisted of peripheral blood. Receptors originate from a woman in her 70s with COVID-19, enrolled during active disease. The CDR3 runs from the conserved cysteine through the conserved F or W. A D gene is named only where the DNA matches it firmly. Clone size is stated in some rows and not others, as once, few, many or a class when expanded.

j_call: TRBJ2-1
v_call: TRBV11-2
clone_size: NA
d_call: TRBD2
cdr3_nt: TGTGCCAGCAGCTTTCTTGCGGGAGGGCCTAATGAGCAGTTCTTC
cdr3_aa: CASSFLAGGPNEQFF

j_call: TRBJ1-6
v_call: TRBV30
clone_size: NA
d_call: NA
cdr3_nt: TGTGCCTGGAGTGAACAGAGTAATTCACCCCTCCACTTT
cdr3_aa: CAWSEQSNSPLHF

j_call: TRBJ2-3
v_call: TRBV10-3
clone_size: NA
d_call: NA
cdr3_nt: TGTGCCACCACAGCCACAGATACGCAGTATTTT
cdr3_aa: CATTATDTQYF

j_call: TRBJ2-7
v_call: TRBV5-5
clone_size: NA
d_call: NA
cdr3_nt: TGTGCCAGCAGCTTGGACAGGCGTTACTACGAGCAGTACTTC
cdr3_aa: CASSLDRRYYEQYF

j_call: TRBJ2-1
v_call: TRBV24-1
clone_size: once
d_call: TRBD1
cdr3_nt: TGTGCCACCAGTGATCGGGACAGGGTATACAATGAGCAGTTCTTC
cdr3_aa: CATSDRDRVYNEQFF

j_call: TRBJ1-3
v_call: TRBV15
clone_size: NA
d_call: TRBD1
cdr3_nt: TGTGCCACCAGCAGGTTCACCGGGACAGGGGTAAACACCATATATTTT
cdr3_aa: CATSRFTGTGVNTIYF

j_call: TRBJ2-5
v_call: TRBV12-3/TRBV12-4
clone_size: NA
d_call: NA
cdr3_nt: TGTGCCAGCAGTTTTCGGAGAGTGGAGACCCAGTACTTC
cdr3_aa: CASSFRRVETQYF

j_call: TRBJ2-7
v_call: TRBV6-5
clone_size: NA
d_call: NA
cdr3_nt: TGTGCCAGCAGTAAGAACAGGGGACTCGAGCAGTACTTC
cdr3_aa: CASSKNRGLEQYF

j_call: TRBJ1-5
v_call: TRBV6-5
clone_size: NA
d_call: NA
cdr3_nt: TGTGCCAGCAGTTACAGACGAGGGAATCAGCCCCAGCATTTT
cdr3_aa: CASSYRRGNQPQHF

j_call: TRBJ2-7
v_call: TRBV13
clone_size: NA
d_call: TRBD2
cdr3_nt: TGTGCCAGCAGCCCGGGACTATCCCTCTACGAGCAGTACTTC
cdr3_aa: CASSPGLSLYEQYF

j_call: TRBJ1-2
v_call: TRBV7-2
clone_size: NA
d_call: TRBD1
cdr3_nt: TGTGCCAGCAGCTTAGGAATAGGGAACAGGGGGCTCTACACCTTC
cdr3_aa: CASSLGIGNRGLYTF

j_call: TRBJ2-2
v_call: TRBV2
clone_size: NA
d_call: TRBD2
cdr3_nt: TGTGCCAGCACCGGGACTAGCGGGTTAGAGAACACCGGGGAGCTGTTTTTT
cdr3_aa: CASTGTSGLENTGELFF

j_call: TRBJ1-2
v_call: TRBV29-1
clone_size: NA
d_call: NA
cdr3_nt: TGCAGCGTTGACGACAGCTACTATGGCTACACCTTC
cdr3_aa: CSVDDSYYGYTF

j_call: TRBJ2-2
v_call: TRBV18
clone_size: NA
d_call: NA
cdr3_nt: TGTGCCAGCTCACGGGTGACAGTGAACACCGGGGAGCTGTTTTTT
cdr3_aa: CASSRVTVNTGELFF

j_call: TRBJ2-2
v_call: TRBV24-1
clone_size: NA
d_call: NA
cdr3_nt: TGTGCCACCAGTGATTTGGGTCCGGGGACCGGGGAGCTGTTTTTT
cdr3_aa: CATSDLGPGTGELFF

j_call: TRBJ1-5
v_call: TRBV28
clone_size: NA
d_call: NA
cdr3_nt: TGTGCCAGCAATTACCCTGACAGCATCAATCAGCCCCAGCATTTT
cdr3_aa: CASNYPDSINQPQHF

j_call: TRBJ2-4
v_call: TRBV28
clone_size: NA
d_call: TRBD1
cdr3_nt: TGTGCCAGCAGTCCAGAGACAGGGGCTCCACAAAACATTCAGTACTTC
cdr3_aa: CASSPETGAPQNIQYF

j_call: TRBJ1-1
v_call: TRBV30
clone_size: NA
d_call: NA
cdr3_nt: TGTGCCTGGACTCCAGACAGCGCCAGGACTGAAGCTTTCTTT
cdr3_aa: CAWTPDSARTEAFF

j_call: TRBJ1-2
v_call: TRBV7-9
clone_size: NA
d_call: NA
cdr3_nt: TGTGCCAGCAGCTTAGATCAGCGGGCTAACTATGGCTACACCTTC
cdr3_aa: CASSLDQRANYGYTF

j_call: TRBJ2-4
v_call: TRBV3-1/TRBV3-2
clone_size: NA
d_call: NA
cdr3_nt: TGTGCCAGCAGCCAAGATGGGAGGAGGGGAGGGGGTAACATTCAGTACTTC
cdr3_aa: CASSQDGRRGGGNIQYF

j_call: TRBJ2-2
v_call: TRBV18
clone_size: once
d_call: TRBD1
cdr3_nt: TGTGCCAGCTCACCACCGGGACAGGGCTACGGGGAGCTGTTTTTT
cdr3_aa: CASSPPGQGYGELFF

j_call: TRBJ2-2
v_call: TRBV20-1
clone_size: NA
d_call: TRBD1
cdr3_nt: TGCAGTGCTAGTACAGGGGCGGACACCGGGGAGCTGTTTTTT
cdr3_aa: CSASTGADTGELFF

j_call: TRBJ1-2
v_call: TRBV10-3
clone_size: once
d_call: NA
cdr3_nt: TGTGCCATCAGGACAGTCCTAAGCCCTAACTATGGCTACACCTTC
cdr3_aa: CAIRTVLSPNYGYTF

j_call: TRBJ1-5
v_call: TRBV7-2
clone_size: NA
d_call: NA
cdr3_nt: TGTGCCAGCAGCTTGGGAGAATATAGCAATCAGCCCCAGCATTTT
cdr3_aa: CASSLGEYSNQPQHF